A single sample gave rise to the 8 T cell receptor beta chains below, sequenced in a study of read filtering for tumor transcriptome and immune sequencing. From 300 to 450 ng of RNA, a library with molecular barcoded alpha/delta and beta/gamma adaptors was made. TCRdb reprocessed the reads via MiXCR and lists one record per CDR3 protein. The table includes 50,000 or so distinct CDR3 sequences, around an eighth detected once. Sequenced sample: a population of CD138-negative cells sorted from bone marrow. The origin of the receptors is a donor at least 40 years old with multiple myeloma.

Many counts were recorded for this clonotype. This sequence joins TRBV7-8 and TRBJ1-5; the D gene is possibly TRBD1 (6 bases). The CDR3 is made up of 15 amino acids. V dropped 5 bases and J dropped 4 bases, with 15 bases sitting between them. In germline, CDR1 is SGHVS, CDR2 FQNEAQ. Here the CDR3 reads CASSKGRQGNQPQHF. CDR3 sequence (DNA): TGTGCCAGCAGCAAGGGGCGCCAGGGGAATCAGCCCCAGCATTTT.

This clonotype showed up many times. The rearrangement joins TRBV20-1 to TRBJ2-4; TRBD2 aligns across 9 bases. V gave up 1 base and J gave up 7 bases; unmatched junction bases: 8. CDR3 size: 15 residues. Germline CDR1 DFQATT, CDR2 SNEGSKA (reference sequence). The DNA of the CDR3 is TGCAGTGCTAGAGTTGGCAGCGGGGGGACCAACATTCAGTACTTC. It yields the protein CSARVGSGGTNIQYF.

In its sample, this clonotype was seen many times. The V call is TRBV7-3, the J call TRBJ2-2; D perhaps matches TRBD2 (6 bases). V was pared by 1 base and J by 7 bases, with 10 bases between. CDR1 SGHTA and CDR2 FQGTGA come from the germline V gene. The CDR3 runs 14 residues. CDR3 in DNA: TGTGCCAGCAGCTTAATGTACGGGAGCGGGGAGCTGTTTTTT. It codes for CASSLMYGSGELFF. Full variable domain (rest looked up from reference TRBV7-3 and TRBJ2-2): GAGVSQTPSNKVTEKGKYVELRCDPISGHTALYWYRQSLGQGPEFLIYFQGTGAADDSGLPNDRFFAVRPEGSVSTLKIQRTERGDSAVYLCASSLMYGSGELFFGEGSRLTVL.

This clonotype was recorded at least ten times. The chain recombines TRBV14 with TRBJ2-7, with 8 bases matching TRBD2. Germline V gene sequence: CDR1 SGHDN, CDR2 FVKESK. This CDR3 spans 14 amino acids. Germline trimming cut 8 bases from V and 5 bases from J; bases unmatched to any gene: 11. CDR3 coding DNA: TGTGCCAGCCGAGCCGGCGGGGGGAATAACGAGCAGTACTTC. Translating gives CASRAGGGNNEQYF.

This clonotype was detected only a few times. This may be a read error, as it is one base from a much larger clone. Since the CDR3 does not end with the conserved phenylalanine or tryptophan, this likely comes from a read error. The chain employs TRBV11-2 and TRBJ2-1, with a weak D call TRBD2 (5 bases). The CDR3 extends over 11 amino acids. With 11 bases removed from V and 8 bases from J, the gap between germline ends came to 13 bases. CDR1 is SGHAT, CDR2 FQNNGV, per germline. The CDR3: CACTSSDEQFS. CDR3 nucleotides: TGTGCCTGTACTAGTTCAGATGAGCAGTTCTCC.

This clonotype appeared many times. The DNA for the CDR3 is TGCAGCGTTGAAGTAGGACAGGGAAAGACCCAGTACTTC. It specifies CSVEVGQGKTQYF. The chain has TRBV29-1 and TRBJ2-5; 8 bases line up with TRBD1. Germline V gene sequence: CDR1 SQVTM, CDR2 ANQGSEA. Germline trimming cut 1 base from V and 6 bases from J; bases unmatched to any gene: 4. This CDR3 has 13 amino acids.

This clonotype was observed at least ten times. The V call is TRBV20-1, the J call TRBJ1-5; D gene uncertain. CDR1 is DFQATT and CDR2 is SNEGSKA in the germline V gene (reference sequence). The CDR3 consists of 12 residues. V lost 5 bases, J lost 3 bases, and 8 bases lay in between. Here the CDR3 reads CSAQESNQPQHF. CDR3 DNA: TGCAGTGCTCAGGAGTCCAATCAGCCCCAGCATTTT.

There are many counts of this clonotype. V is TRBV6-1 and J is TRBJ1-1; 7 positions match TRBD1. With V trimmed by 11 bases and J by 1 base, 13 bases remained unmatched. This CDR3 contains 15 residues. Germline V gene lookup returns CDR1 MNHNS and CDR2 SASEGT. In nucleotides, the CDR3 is TGTGCCTCACACAGGGGCGACAGACGGAACACTGAAGCTTTCTTT. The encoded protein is CASHRGDRRNTEAFF.